This T cell receptor beta chain is from a study of a mutant IDH1 vaccine in newly diagnosed glioma. Study-wide context: Former treatment meant radiotherapy, temozolomide, or both; the majority had gotten both.

Described time point: week 35, safety follow-up. What each vaccine dose contained was 300 ug of mutant IDH1 20-mer peptide, accompanied by topical imiquimod. Study-level points and caveats: Top-clonotype changes in peripheral T cells seemed unrelated to pseudoprogression.

The table came from immunoSEQ multiplex PCR; TCRdb's copy has only in-frame clones and leaves some out. The repertoire has some 57,000 clones, around 80% of them found once; the top ten carry under 4.5%. The CDR3 runs to 18 residues. The germline CDR1 and CDR2 sequences are ENHRY and SYGVKD. V shed 0 bases and J 2 bases; nucleotides not matched to a gene: 12. About this clone: Its antigen is not identified.

The chain recombines TRBV10-3 with TRBJ1-2; 7 bases line up with TRBD1. This clonotype was obtained from a woman aged 18 to 35 with glioma. Sequenced here: PBMCs, sampled from a glioma patient whose treatment included an IDH1 peptide vaccine. The CDR3 here is CAISESNLRQGGNYGYTF. The CDR3 coding sequence is TGTGCCATCAGTGAGTCGAACCTTCGACAGGGAGGCAACTATGGCTACACCTTC.